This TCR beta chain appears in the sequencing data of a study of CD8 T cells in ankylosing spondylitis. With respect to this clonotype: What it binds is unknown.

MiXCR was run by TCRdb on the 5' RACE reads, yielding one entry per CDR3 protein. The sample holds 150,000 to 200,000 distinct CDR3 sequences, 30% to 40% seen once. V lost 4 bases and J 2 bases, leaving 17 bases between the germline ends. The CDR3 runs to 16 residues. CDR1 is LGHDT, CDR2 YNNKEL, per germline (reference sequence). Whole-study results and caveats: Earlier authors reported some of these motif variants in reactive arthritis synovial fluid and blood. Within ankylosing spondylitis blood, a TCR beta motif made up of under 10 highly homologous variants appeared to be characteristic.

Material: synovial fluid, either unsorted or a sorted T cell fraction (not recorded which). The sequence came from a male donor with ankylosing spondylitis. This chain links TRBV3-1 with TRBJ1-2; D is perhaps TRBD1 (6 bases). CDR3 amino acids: CASSLGGNRENYGYTF. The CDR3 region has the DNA TGTGCCAGCAGCCTAGGTGGAAACAGGGAAAACTATGGCTACACCTTC.